The clone carrying this T cell receptor (beta chain) came up a few times. Its antigen remains unidentified. From RNA transcripts, TCR beta CDR3 regions were amplified. When the TCR CDR3 underwent first-round RT-PCR, the HTBI primer set was used. In TCRdb, the multiplex PCR reads were re-called with MiXCR into one record per CDR3 protein. The sample carries about 270,000 distinct CDR3 sequences, almost 25% recorded once. The trim removed 8 bases at V and 10 bases at J, leaving 3 bases unmatched. The CDR3 is 10 residues long. The data belong to a study of T cells in Graves' hyperthyroidism and ophthalmopathy. Overall study: Peripheral blood was obtained at initial diagnosis, preceding any treatment. Study conclusions and caveats: Ophthalmopathy was separated from stable hyperthyroidism by a 13 V-J model.

Those patients with uncontrolled infection, other autoimmune disease, pregnancy or lactation were excluded. The sequencing sample was made of blood. This TCR derives from a woman between 40 and 55 years old with Graves' ophthalmopathy. This chain connects TRBV12-3 or TRBV12-4 to TRBJ1-1; the match to TRBD1 covers 8 bases. The CDR3 reads CASVGTGAFF. CDR3 bases: TGTGCCAGCGTAGGGACAGGAGCTTTCTTT.